The 17 T cell receptor beta chains reported below all come from one sample, sequenced in a study of blood T cells in healthy people across ages. Primers used in a second PCR of roughly 7 to 12 cycles were a sample-barcoded 5' primer and a J-beta primer mix. TCRdb redid the calling of the 5' RACE reads with MiXCR, one entry per CDR3 protein. Of about 720,000 distinct CDR3 sequences listed, 22% are singletons. The sequencing input was blood. The receptors were sampled from a man in his 70s in good health.

This clonotype was counted only a few times. The V and J genes are TRBV4-2 and TRBJ2-3; 9 bases are shared with TRBD1. V lost 1 base to trimming and J lost 6 bases; unmatched junction nucleotides: 8. Germline lookup yields CDR1 LGHNA and CDR2 YNFKEQ. The CDR3 sequence is 16 residues long. The CDR3 region has the DNA TGTGCCAGCAGCCAAGTTCCGGACAGGGGTACGGATACGCAGTATTTT. This gives the protein CASSQVPDRGTDTQYF.

This clonotype was observed a few times. The chain uses TRBV4-3 and TRBJ2-3; D gene ambiguous. CDR1 is LGHNA and CDR2 is YSLEER in the germline V gene. The CDR3 has 16 residues. Trimming pared 0 bases from V and 4 bases from J, leaving 14 bases between. The CDR3 loop reads CASSQDYAQRPDTQYF. CDR3 DNA: TGCGCCAGCAGCCAAGATTACGCGCAGAGGCCAGATACGCAGTATTTT.

The chain combines TRBV7-2 with TRBJ2-2; perhaps TRBD1 as D (6 bases). Germline values: CDR1 SGHTA, CDR2 FQGNSA. V lost 1 base and J lost 9, with 12 bases in between. The CDR3 loop spans 14 amino acids. In DNA, the CDR3 is TGTGCCAGCAGCTTAGGCGACAGGCGTAGGGAGCTGTTTTTT. It specifies CASSLGDRRRELFF.

The rearrangement uses TRBV29-1 and TRBJ1-2, with D possibly matching TRBD1 (6 bases). Germline CDR1 and CDR2: SQVTM and ANQGSEA. The V gene lost 7 bases and the J gene lost 2 bases, with 14 bases spanning the gap. There are 13 residues in the CDR3. CDR3: CSAPTGFNYGYTF. Written as DNA, the CDR3 is TGCAGCGCTCCGACAGGATTCAACTATGGCTACACCTTC. The full variable domain, rest sourced from reference TRBV29-1 and TRBJ1-2, is SAVISQKPSRDICQRGTSLTIQCQVDSQVTMMFWYRQQPGQSLTLIATANQGSEATYESGFVIDKFPISRPNLTFSTLTVSNMSPEDSSIYLCSAPTGFNYGYTFGSGTRLTVV.

The rearrangement links TRBV4-3 to TRBJ1-1, with TRBD1 as a possible D gene (5 bases). The CDR3 sequence is 15 residues long. In germline, CDR1 is LGHNA, CDR2 YSLEER. V dropped 2 bases and J dropped 3 bases, with 13 bases sitting between them. CDR3 DNA sequence: TGCGCCAGCAGCCAAATTTCCCAGGGACACACTGAAGCTTTCTTT. This gives the protein CASSQISQGHTEAFF.

This clonotype has more than one count but fewer than ten. This chain joins TRBV5-1 and TRBJ2-3, with 14 bases aligning to TRBD2. Per the germline V gene, CDR1 is SGHRS and CDR2 is YFSETQ. The CDR3 totals 16 residues. V gave up 4 bases and J gave up 6 bases; unmatched junction bases: 7. Written as DNA, the CDR3 is TGCGCCAGCAGCATAGGACTAGCGGGAGGTGTCGATACGCAGTATTTT. It translates to CASSIGLAGGVDTQYF.

V is TRBV10-2 and J is TRBJ2-1; unclear D gene. Trimming removed 6 bases at V and 1 base at J, with 13 bases between. The germline V gene encodes CDR1 WSHSY and CDR2 SAAADI. The CDR3 consists of 15 residues. The CDR3 DNA follows: TGCGCCAGCAGGAGTGTGTCCGCTTCCTACAATGAGCAGTTCTTC. This sequence encodes CASRSVSASYNEQFF.

This clonotype showed up just a few times. The chain uses TRBV24-1 and TRBJ2-1; D gene ambiguous. Germline CDR1 KGHDR, CDR2 SFDVKD. Trimming took off 1 base at V and 6 bases at J, with 6 bases between the two ends. The CDR3 has 13 amino acids. Here the CDR3 reads CATSDFWRNEQFF. CDR3 DNA sequence: TGTGCCACCAGTGATTTTTGGCGCAATGAGCAGTTCTTC.

This clonotype came up a few times. This chain connects TRBV7-2 to TRBJ2-3, with TRBD2 matching over 9 bases. The length of the CDR3 is 15 residues. Looked up from germline, CDR1 is SGHTA and CDR2 is FQGNSA. The V gene end was trimmed by 1 base and the J gene end by 3 bases; junction bases not matched to a gene: 2. In DNA form, the CDR3 reads TGTGCCAGCAGCTTAGACCTAGCGGGGACAGATACGCAGTATTTT. This translates into CASSLDLAGTDTQYF.

V and J are TRBV10-3 and TRBJ1-1; D not resolved. This CDR3 contains 13 residues. CDR1 is ENHRY, CDR2 SYGVKD, per germline. V lost 4 bases and J lost 1, with 7 bases in between. The CDR3: CAISADRNTEAFF. CDR3 bases: TGTGCCATCAGTGCGGACCGGAACACTGAAGCTTTCTTT.

This clonotype has a handful of counts. The J gene is TRBJ2-3, the V gene TRBV29-1, with a weak D call TRBD1 (6 bases). V lost 3 bases and J lost 2, with 9 bases in between. CDR1 and CDR2 (germline): SQVTM, ANQGSEA. This CDR3 is built from 13 residues. The CDR3 here is CSVEGAATDTQYF. The CDR3 bases are TGCAGCGTTGAGGGGGCAGCCACAGATACGCAGTATTTT.

This chain uses TRBV18 with TRBJ2-7, with D perhaps matching TRBD1 (5 bases). V dropped 4 bases and J dropped 5 bases, with 12 bases sitting between them. Germline V gene data show CDR1 as KGHSH and CDR2 as LQKENI. This CDR3 region has 13 residues. CDR3 in amino acids: CASSRALGDEQYF. The CDR3 DNA reads as TGTGCCAGCTCACGTGCCCTAGGGGACGAGCAGTACTTC.

The rearrangement links TRBV6-5 to TRBJ1-2, with D possibly TRBD1 on 5 matching bases. V was cut by 6 bases and J by 1 base, with 18 bases left in between. The CDR3 has 16 residues. Germline CDR1 MNHEY, CDR2 SVGAGI. The CDR3 DNA reads as TGTGCCAGCAGCCGGGACGGAGGGAGCGGTAACTATGGCTACACCTTC. It yields the protein CASSRDGGSGNYGYTF.

The chain combines TRBV20-1 with TRBJ1-2, with 8 bases matching TRBD1. CDR1 and CDR2 from the germline V gene are DFQATT and SNEGSKA (reference sequence). J lost 4 bases, V lost 5 bases, and 18 bases had no gene match. The CDR3 is 17 amino acids. Here the CDR3 DNA reads TGCAGTGCTCCCCAAGTCTCGGGACAGGATGTCGGCTATGGCTACACCTTC. It encodes CSAPQVSGQDVGYGYTF.

This clonotype was seen ten or more times. The rearrangement links TRBV4-1 to TRBJ2-3, with unresolved D. Per germline, CDR1 MGHRA and CDR2 YSYEKL. V shed 0 bases and J shed 5 bases, with 3 bases lying between them. This CDR3 spans 12 amino acids. CDR3 DNA sequence: TGCGCCAGCAGCCAAGATGAAGATACGCAGTATTTT. Protein: CASSQDEDTQYF.

The chain uses TRBV12-3 or TRBV12-4 and TRBJ2-1; possibly TRBD2 for D (6 bases). The CDR3 runs to 15 residues. Between the trimmed V and J ends, which lost 6 bases and 0 bases, there was a span of 12 bases. The CDR3 loop is CASRLGAGSYNEQFF. CDR3 DNA: TGTGCCAGCAGACTGGGAGCGGGCTCCTACAATGAGCAGTTCTTC.

The table lists this clonotype with many counts. V is TRBV12-3 or TRBV12-4 and J is TRBJ2-7; TRBD2 matches 12 bases. Germline trimming cut 5 bases from V and 3 bases from J; bases unmatched to any gene: 5. This CDR3 comprises 15 residues. CDR3 in amino acids: CASSIGLAGIYEQYF. For the CDR3, the DNA is TGTGCCAGCAGTATCGGACTAGCGGGGATCTACGAGCAGTACTTC.